These 10 T cell receptor beta chains were all obtained from the same sample, sequenced in a study of blood T cell repertoires in COVID-19. TCRdb keeps only in-frame clones here, not all; method: immunoSEQ multiplex PCR. The data contain some 340,000 clones, less than 90% of them singletons. The sample consisted of PBMCs or T cells enriched from blood (not recorded which). The source is a woman between 45 and 60 years old who had recovered from COVID-19.

The V call is TRBV4-2, the J call TRBJ2-5, with 11 nucleotides matching TRBD2. The J segment lost 3 bases and the V segment lost 0 bases, leaving 6 bases of the junction unmatched. Germline assignment: CDR1 LGHNA and CDR2 YNFKEQ. The CDR3 covers 17 residues. The CDR3 DNA follows: TGTGCCAGCAGCCAAGAAGTAGCGGGAGGGGTCGAAGAGACCCAGTACTTC. The encoded protein is CASSQEVAGGVEETQYF.

The chain recombines TRBV10-3 with TRBJ2-3; 14 bases agree with TRBD2. With 6 bases clipped from V and 6 bases from J, the junction kept 5 bases outside the gene matches. The germline V gene has CDR1 ENHRY and CDR2 SYGVKD. The CDR3 is 15 residues long. CDR3 amino acids: CAISGTSGSGDTQYF. CDR3 in DNA: TGTGCCATCAGCGGGACTAGCGGGAGCGGGGATACGCAGTATTTT.

The gene calls are TRBV30 and TRBJ2-7; the D gene is possibly TRBD2 (7 bases). V shed 7 bases and J shed 2 bases, with 18 bases lying between them. Germline V CDR1 and CDR2: GTSNPN, SVGIG (reference sequence). There are 14 residues in the CDR3. CDR3 sequence: CASTTPGGPYEQYF. The CDR3 nucleotides are TGTGCCTCCACCACCCCCGGGGGGCCCTACGAGCAGTACTTC.

This rearrangement joins TRBV29-1 to TRBJ2-1; the D is unclear. V lost 4 bases, J lost 0 bases, and 7 bases lay in between. The CDR3 has 13 amino acids. Germline-derived CDR1 and CDR2 are SQVTM and ANQGSEA. CDR3 nucleotides: TGCAGCGTTGCTGCGAGCTCCTACAATGAGCAGTTCTTC. Its protein product is CSVAASSYNEQFF.

The CDR3 DNA follows: TGTGCCAGCAGCCCCGGGACAGCTAACACCGGGGAGCTGTTTTTT. Translation: CASSPGTANTGELFF. The rearrangement links TRBV4-2 to TRBJ2-2, with 7 bases fitting TRBD1. In germline, CDR1 is LGHNA, CDR2 YNFKEQ. V lost 4 bases, J lost 2 bases, and 4 bases stayed unmatched. This CDR3 contains 15 residues.

The chain uses TRBV3-1 (or the pseudogene TRBV3-2) and TRBJ2-1; perhaps TRBD2 as D (6 bases). V lost 3 bases and J 4 bases, leaving 13 bases between the germline ends. This CDR3 is 15 amino acids long. The germline CDR1 and CDR2 sequences are LGHDT and YNNKEL (reference sequence). DNA for the CDR3: TGTGCCAGCAGCCAGGAGGGAGCAGGGTACAATGAGCAGTTCTTC. This codes for CASSQEGAGYNEQFF.

This chain links TRBV7-3 with TRBJ2-2, with D possibly TRBD2 on 6 matching bases. Between the trimmed V and J ends, which lost 4 bases and 4 bases, there was a span of 13 bases. Per the germline V gene, CDR1 is SGHTA and CDR2 is FQGTGA. The CDR3 spans 15 residues. In DNA, the CDR3 is TGTGCCAGCAGCTCGGGGCAGGGAGGCACCGGGGAGCTGTTTTTT. As protein: CASSSGQGGTGELFF.

In DNA, the CDR3 is TGTGCCAGCAGTTTTCAACAGGGCTACGAGCAGTACTTC. It codes for CASSFQQGYEQYF. This chain joins TRBV6-6 and TRBJ2-7, with D perhaps TRBD1 (6 bases). The CDR3 loop spans 13 amino acids. Trimming removed 4 bases from V and 3 bases from J, with 10 bases in between. CDR1 and CDR2 from the germline V gene are MNHNY and SVGAGI (reference sequence).

This clone has ten or more counts. The chain recombines TRBV19 with TRBJ1-1, with unresolved D. This CDR3 comprises 12 residues. CDR1 is LNHDA, CDR2 SQIVND, per germline (reference sequence). The germline V and J ends were trimmed by 0 bases and 11 bases, with 10 bases remaining between them. CDR3 DNA sequence: TGTGCCAGTAGTATAGAAGGCCGAGGGGCTTTCTTT. Its translation is CASSIEGRGAFF. Variable domain in full (rest from reference TRBV19 and TRBJ1-1): DGGITQSPKYLFRKEGQNVTLSCEQNLNHDAMYWYRQDPGQGLRLIYYSQIVNDFQKGDIAEGYSVSREKKESFPLTVTSAQKNPTAFYLCASSIEGRGAFFGQGTRLTVV.

The rearrangement joins TRBV9 to TRBJ2-1; tentatively, D is TRBD2 (7 bases). The CDR3 has 15 amino acids. V shed 3 bases and J shed 4 bases, with 14 bases lying between them. CDR1 is SGDLS and CDR2 is YYNGEE in the germline V gene. The CDR3 nucleotides are TGTGCCAGCAGCGACGGAGGGGGGGAATACAATGAGCAGTTCTTC. Its protein is CASSDGGGEYNEQFF.